Given below is one T cell receptor beta chain in context. Its antigen is not known. This entry belongs to a study of T cell responses to AZD1222 COVID-19 vaccine. General observations from the study: It was only after the peak T cell response that any repertoires were sampled.

Sequencing was performed with immunoSEQ multiplex PCR; in TCRdb, only in-frame clones are kept and a portion is missing. The repertoire has approximately 190,000 clones, approximately 90% of them found once; the top ten carry 3.6%. The receptor's source is an adult who received the MenACWY meningococcal vaccine as a control. The sequenced sample was peripheral blood, obtained 28 days after the second dose of the MenACWY control vaccine.

The CDR3 coding sequence is TGTGCCTGGAGAGATCCCGGGACGGGAGTGGGGGGCTACACCTTC. Its protein product is CAWRDPGTGVGGYTF. V and J are TRBV30 and TRBJ1-2, with D perhaps matching TRBD1 (5 bases). The CDR3 length is 15 residues. The germline V and J ends were trimmed by 3 bases and 8 bases, with 22 bases remaining between them. Germline CDR1 reads GTSNPN; CDR2 reads SVGIG (reference sequence).